The 32 T cell receptor beta chains in this list originate from one sample, sequenced in a study of cytomegalovirus exposure and HLA in healthy donors. Assay used: immunoSEQ multiplex PCR; TCRdb lists only in-frame clones, some missing. The data show 66,000 or so clones, 95% to 98% seen once. The sequenced material came from PBMCs. These receptors were obtained from a woman under 30 in good health and CMV-seropositive.

The V call is TRBV6-5, the J call TRBJ2-7; TRBD1 matches 9 bases. The junction had 5 bases not matched to a gene; V was cut back by 2 bases and J by 3 bases. Per germline, CDR1 MNHEY and CDR2 SVGAGI. The CDR3 consists of 15 residues. CDR3 sequence reads: CASSYGDREIYEQYF. The CDR3 DNA reads as TGTGCCAGCAGTTACGGGGACAGGGAAATCTACGAGCAGTACTTC.

The J gene is TRBJ1-4, the V gene TRBV7-9, with D unresolved. This CDR3 comprises 15 residues. CDR1 is SEHNR, CDR2 FQNEAQ, per germline (reference sequence). Deletions cut 5 bases from V and 8 bases from J, with 18 bases between. The CDR3 coding sequence is TGTGCCAGCAGCCCTTTGACGGGAGAGAACGAAAAACTGTTTTTT. Amino acid sequence: CASSPLTGENEKLFF.

With respect to this clone: Other DNA sequences in the sample encode the same CDR3. The V gene is TRBV6-1, the J gene TRBJ1-2, with 8 bases identical to TRBD1. From germline, CDR1 is MNHNS and CDR2 SASEGT. This CDR3 spans 15 amino acids. V lost 5 bases to trimming and J lost 4 bases; unmatched junction nucleotides: 9. CDR3 sequence (DNA): TGTGCCAGCAGTTCGGACAGGGATGATAGCTATGGCTACACCTTC. It is translated as CASSSDRDDSYGYTF.

The chain has TRBV9 and TRBJ2-5, with D possibly TRBD2 on 5 matching bases. The CDR3 extends over 15 amino acids. V was cut by 3 bases and J by 5 bases, with 17 bases left in between. Germline assignment: CDR1 SGDLS and CDR2 YYNGEE. Here the CDR3 DNA reads TGTGCCAGCAGCGCGACAAACTCCCGGAGGGAGACCCAGTACTTC. Translation: CASSATNSRRETQYF.

The genes are TRBV5-4 and TRBJ2-3; TRBD1 matches at 9 bases. The V and J ends lost 5 bases and 3 bases, in that order; junction bases with no gene match: 4. This CDR3 region has 14 residues. Germline lookup yields CDR1 SGHNT and CDR2 YYREEE (reference sequence). CDR3 amino acids: CASRSGQGTDTQYF. The CDR3 DNA reads TGTGCCAGCAGGTCGGGACAGGGAACAGATACGCAGTATTTT.

This sequence joins TRBV10-3 and TRBJ1-3, with D possibly TRBD1 on 6 matching bases. Germline values: CDR1 ENHRY, CDR2 SYGVKD. The CDR3 is made up of 13 amino acids. The V end was cut by 8 bases, the J end by 0 bases, with 8 bases between. This chain's CDR3 is CAIGDISGNTIYF. CDR3 coding DNA: TGTGCCATCGGGGACATCTCTGGAAACACCATATATTTT.

This clone occurred once. The rearrangement uses TRBV29-1 and TRBJ2-2; TRBD2 aligns across 11 bases. CDR1 SQVTM and CDR2 ANQGSEA come from the germline V gene. The CDR3 totals 15 residues. V gave up 5 bases and J gave up 3 bases; unmatched junction bases: 5. In DNA, the CDR3 is TGCAGCGTTCACGGGACTAGCGGATACACCGGGGAGCTGTTTTTT. Translated, it gives CSVHGTSGYTGELFF.

V is TRBV9 and J is TRBJ2-3, with TRBD2 as a possible D gene (6 bases). The CDR3 is 14 residues long. The germline gives CDR1 SGDLS, CDR2 YYNGEE. Trimming took off 0 bases at V and 4 bases at J, with 9 bases between the two ends. CDR3 DNA: TGTGCCAGCAGCGTAGAGGACTACTCAGATACGCAGTATTTT. This codes for CASSVEDYSDTQYF.

This chain uses TRBV11-3 with TRBJ1-3; D not certain. Trimming cost V 4 bases and J 0 bases, with 4 bases left between them. The germline gives CDR1 SGHNT, CDR2 YENEEA. The CDR3 is made up of 13 amino acids. In DNA, the CDR3 is TGTGCCAGCAGCTACAGCTCTGGAAACACCATATATTTT. Protein: CASSYSSGNTIYF.

V gene TRBV9 combines with J gene TRBJ2-1; TRBD2 matches 12 bases. With 2 bases clipped from V and 8 bases from J, the junction kept 14 bases outside the gene matches. The CDR3 covers 18 residues. In germline, CDR1 is SGDLS, CDR2 YYNGEE. The CDR3 loop is CASSVAGLAGSPWDEQFF. Written as DNA, the CDR3 is TGTGCCAGCAGCGTTGCGGGACTAGCGGGTTCCCCTTGGGATGAGCAGTTCTTC.

This chain connects TRBV6-6 to TRBJ2-2; D is unclear. The CDR3 loop spans 15 amino acids. V was shortened by 7 bases and J by 2 bases, with 14 bases between the two germline ends. CDR1 is MNHNY and CDR2 is SVGAGI in the germline V gene (reference sequence). CDR3 in DNA: TGTGCCAGCACCAAAATCTCAGTTAACACCGGGGAGCTGTTTTTT. Amino acids: CASTKISVNTGELFF.

This chain connects TRBV5-1 to TRBJ2-2; the match to TRBD1 covers 10 bases. The ends lost 2 bases at V and 0 bases at J; junction bases unmatched: 1. The CDR3 loop spans 16 amino acids. The germline V gene has CDR1 SGHRS and CDR2 YFSETQ. The CDR3, as DNA: TGCGCCAGCAGCTTTGGACAGGGGGCGAACACCGGGGAGCTGTTTTTT. Protein sequence: CASSFGQGANTGELFF.

This rearrangement joins TRBV7-9 to TRBJ1-2, with D maybe TRBD1 (5 bases). The V and J ends lost 4 bases and 6 bases respectively, with 18 bases between them. Germline lookup yields CDR1 SEHNR and CDR2 FQNEAQ (reference sequence). The CDR3 runs to 15 residues. This chain's CDR3 is CASSSTKGVPNGYTF. The CDR3 region has the DNA TGTGCCAGCAGCTCAACAAAAGGGGTGCCTAATGGCTACACCTTC.

V and J are TRBV9 and TRBJ1-2; TRBD1 matches 8 bases. The CDR3 spans 12 residues. Germline V gene data show CDR1 as SGDLS and CDR2 as YYNGEE. V gave up 3 bases and J gave up 8 bases; unmatched junction bases: 3. The CDR3 region is CASSGSGGGYTF. The CDR3 nucleotides are TGTGCCAGCAGCGGATCAGGGGGCGGCTACACCTTC.

The chain uses TRBV9 and TRBJ2-2; the D is unclear. Germline V gene sequence: CDR1 SGDLS, CDR2 YYNGEE. The CDR3 runs to 16 residues. The V end lost 0 bases, the J end lost 4 bases, and 13 bases lay between the germline ends. The CDR3 DNA sequence: TGTGCCAGCAGCGTAGGAGGAGAATCGGGCACCGGGGAGCTGTTTTTT. It is translated as CASSVGGESGTGELFF. Variable domain in full (rest from reference TRBV9 and TRBJ2-2): DSGVTQTPKHLITATGQRVTLRCSPRSGDLSVYWYQQSLDQGLQFLIQYYNGEERAKGNILERFSAQQFPDLHSELNLSSLELGDSALYFCASSVGGESGTGELFFGEGSRLTVL.

V gene TRBV11-2 combines with J gene TRBJ1-2, with 7 positions matching TRBD1. The V segment lost 5 bases and the J segment 8 bases; nucleotides outside the gene matches: 5. Germline V gene lookup returns CDR1 SGHAT and CDR2 FQNNGV. This CDR3 contains 12 residues. The CDR3, as DNA: TGTGCCAGCAGCCTCGGACAGGACGGCTACACCTTC. This encodes CASSLGQDGYTF.

The CDR3 nucleotides are TGTGCCAGCAGAACAGGGGTTAGCAATCAGCCCCAGCATTTT. Translating gives CASRTGVSNQPQHF. The chain couples TRBV6-1 to TRBJ1-5; 7 bases agree with TRBD1. Germline V lookup: CDR1 MNHNS, CDR2 SASEGT. V lost 6 bases and J lost 0; bases outside the gene matches: 2. The CDR3 runs to 14 residues.

The rearrangement joins TRBV7-9 to TRBJ2-7; 8 positions match TRBD1. Losses at the gene ends were 5 bases for V and 0 bases for J; bases not matched to a gene: 6. Germline CDR1 SEHNR, CDR2 FQNEAQ (reference sequence). The CDR3 runs to 15 residues. Here the CDR3 DNA reads TGTGCCAGCAGCCCAAGGACAGGGAGCTCCTACGAGCAGTACTTC. Translated: CASSPRTGSSYEQYF.

The V and J genes are TRBV27 and TRBJ2-7, with a weak D call TRBD1 (6 bases). Per the germline V gene, CDR1 is MNHEY and CDR2 is SMNVEV (reference sequence). V was shortened by 9 bases and J by 0 bases, with 9 bases between the two germline ends. The CDR3 is 12 residues long. CDR3 protein: CASHRVSYEQYF. CDR3 coding DNA: TGTGCCAGTCACAGGGTCTCCTACGAGCAGTACTTC.

This rearrangement joins TRBV9 to TRBJ2-7; D is uncertain. V was clipped by 3 bases and J by 6 bases, with 19 bases between them. Germline V gives CDR1 SGDLS, CDR2 YYNGEE. This CDR3 is built from 15 residues. For the CDR3, the DNA is TGTGCCAGCAGCGCTCAAGCTGGCGGATTTGGCGAGCAGTACTTC. Its translation: CASSAQAGGFGEQYF.

The V gene is TRBV4-1, the J gene TRBJ1-4; no definite D call. This CDR3 has 15 amino acids. CDR1 and CDR2 from the germline V gene are MGHRA and YSYEKL. V was pared by 0 bases and J by 2 bases, with 7 bases between. CDR3 sequence: CASSQDGRTNEKLFF. CDR3 nucleotide sequence: TGCGCCAGCAGCCAAGATGGCAGGACTAATGAAAAACTGTTTTTT.

This clone was counted once. This rearrangement joins TRBV5-4 to TRBJ2-3; 7 bases are shared with TRBD1. This CDR3 contains 15 residues. Unmatched junction bases numbered 6, after V lost 3 bases and J lost 2 bases. Germline V gene sequence: CDR1 SGHNT, CDR2 YYREEE (reference sequence). The CDR3 spells CASSYRDSLTDTQYF. The CDR3 DNA follows: TGTGCCAGCAGCTACCGGGACAGTCTCACAGATACGCAGTATTTT.

The J gene is TRBJ2-3, the V gene TRBV4-1, with D tentatively TRBD2 (5 bases). Trimming took 4 bases from V and 2 from J, leaving 13 bases between them. CDR1 and CDR2 (germline): MGHRA, YSYEKL. This CDR3 is 15 amino acids long. This CDR3 reads CASSPRAQTTDTQYF. CDR3 nucleotides: TGCGCCAGCAGCCCGAGGGCACAGACCACAGATACGCAGTATTTT.

The V and J genes are TRBV28 and TRBJ1-2; 9 nucleotides match TRBD1. With V trimmed by 6 bases and J by 2 bases, 4 bases remained unmatched. Germline values: CDR1 MDHEN, CDR2 SYDVKM. CDR3 length: 14 amino acids. CDR3 DNA: TGTGCCAGCAGGGGAGGACAGGGGAACTATGGCTACACCTTC. Translation gives CASRGGQGNYGYTF.

The rearrangement joins TRBV28 to TRBJ1-1; D may be TRBD1 (6 bases). Per the germline V gene, CDR1 is MDHEN and CDR2 is SYDVKM. This CDR3 spans 15 amino acids. The V gene lost 3 bases and the J gene lost 1 base, with 12 bases spanning the gap. As DNA, the CDR3 is TGTGCCAGCAGTTTTAGGGGACATGAGAACACTGAAGCTTTCTTT. Translation gives CASSFRGHENTEAFF.

V and J are TRBV5-1 and TRBJ2-1; 15 bases are a match to TRBD2. CDR3 length: 20 amino acids. Germline assignment: CDR1 SGHRS and CDR2 YFSETQ. V dropped 4 bases and J dropped 5; count of bases not matched to a gene: 16. CDR3 protein: CASSLGLAGGPRVRHNEQFF. For the CDR3, the DNA is TGCGCCAGCAGCCTAGGACTAGCGGGAGGGCCGCGGGTGCGCCACAATGAGCAGTTCTTC.

This chain joins TRBV20-1 and TRBJ2-7, with D possibly matching TRBD1 (5 bases). V shed 4 bases and J shed 6 bases, with 10 bases lying between them. Germline CDR1 reads DFQATT; CDR2 reads SNEGSKA (reference sequence). The CDR3 covers 11 residues. The CDR3 nucleotides read TGCAGTGCTATCATACAGGCCGAGCAGTACTTC. Translating it yields CSAIIQAEQYF.

The CDR3 protein is CASSYSGGNYEQYF. CDR3 coding DNA: TGTGCCAGCAGTTACTCGGGGGGTAACTACGAGCAGTACTTC. The chain uses TRBV6-5 and TRBJ2-7; D perhaps matches TRBD2 (6 bases). Germline CDR1 MNHEY, CDR2 SVGAGI. V lost 0 bases to trimming and J lost 3 bases, with 9 bases between them. This CDR3 is built from 14 residues.

J is TRBJ2-1 and V is TRBV7-3; 10 positions agree with TRBD2. This CDR3 contains 15 residues. Germline CDR1 and CDR2: SGHTA and FQGTGA. With 1 base clipped from V and 8 bases from J, the junction kept 5 bases outside the gene matches. The CDR3 reads CASSLMASGSYEQFF. For the CDR3, the DNA is TGTGCCAGCAGCTTAATGGCTAGCGGGAGCTATGAGCAGTTCTTC.

This chain uses TRBV19 with TRBJ1-5, with D possibly being TRBD1 (5 bases). V was cut by 0 bases and J by 3 bases, with 12 bases left in between. The CDR3 covers 16 residues. CDR1 LNHDA and CDR2 SQIVND come from the germline V gene (reference sequence). The DNA for the CDR3 is TGTGCCAGTAGTATAGAGGGGGGACGGAACAATCAGCCCCAGCATTTT. It translates to CASSIEGGRNNQPQHF. Supplemented by reference TRBV19 and TRBJ1-5, the full variable domain reads DGGITQSPKYLFRKEGQNVTLSCEQNLNHDAMYWYRQDPGQGLRLIYYSQIVNDFQKGDIAEGYSVSREKKESFPLTVTSAQKNPTAFYLCASSIEGGRNNQPQHFGDGTRLSIL.

The rearrangement joins TRBV6-1 to TRBJ2-3, with 11 bases that match TRBD2. The CDR3 has 17 residues. Looked up from germline, CDR1 is MNHNS and CDR2 is SASEGT. Trimming took 4 bases from V and 4 from J; bases not matched to a gene: 10. The CDR3 loop reads CASSGRRLAGGSDTQYF. The CDR3 bases are TGTGCCAGCAGTGGTCGCAGGCTAGCGGGAGGCTCAGATACGCAGTATTTT.

J is TRBJ2-2 and V is TRBV10-3, with 10 bases matching TRBD1. The ends lost 6 bases at V and 3 bases at J; junction bases unmatched: 4. The CDR3 sequence is 15 residues long. Germline-derived CDR1 and CDR2 are ENHRY and SYGVKD. CDR3 sequence reads: CAIRGTGVDTGELFF. The CDR3 DNA reads TGTGCCATCAGGGGGACAGGGGTGGACACCGGGGAGCTGTTTTTT.